The clone carrying this T cell receptor (beta chain) was counted at least ten times. This entry belongs to a study of T cells in Graves' hyperthyroidism and ophthalmopathy. Study-wide context: Peripheral blood was secured at the point of initial diagnosis, before any treatment.

The CDR3 regions of TCR beta were amplified from RNA transcripts. During a first-round RT-PCR of the TCR CDR3, the HTBI primer set was used. Each CDR3 protein is one row after TCRdb ran MiXCR on the multiplex PCR reads. The profile shows 100,000 to 130,000 distinct CDR3 sequences, about 15% of them singletons. V gave up 2 bases and J gave up 3 bases; unmatched junction bases: 3. Germline CDR1 is GTSNPN and CDR2 is SVGIG (reference sequence). The length of the CDR3 is 15 residues. Patients showing uncontrolled infection, other autoimmune disease, pregnancy or lactation were ineligible. A roughly 10 ml volume of fresh peripheral blood provided the PBMCs.

J is TRBJ2-1 and V is TRBV30, with 11 bases that match TRBD1. The TCR sequence derives from a woman aged 50 to 60 with Graves' hyperthyroidism. The sequenced sample consisted of blood. CDR3 nucleotides: TGTGCCTGGAGTACCGGGACAGGGGGCTACAATGAGCAGTTCTTC. Its translation is CAWSTGTGGYNEQFF.